This T cell receptor (beta chain) was documented in a study of tumor-infiltrating lymphocytes in primary liver carcinoma. About the study: Those enrolled were patients of both sexes, who were aged 30 to 69 years.

The CDR3 runs 15 residues. V was clipped by 3 bases and J by 7 bases, with 18 bases between them. CDR1 and CDR2 (germline): MGHRA, YSYEKL. In addition to blood RNA drawn from unsorted whole blood, germline DNA was extracted. Study outcomes and limitations: A significantly higher top-250-clone fraction was found in tumors than in blood (p = 0.039). Tumor region pairs overlapped more than did tumor-adjacent and tumor-blood pairs.

The table lists this clonotype with many counts. Its matching antigen is unknown. Starting material of 450 to 550 ng total RNA yielded TCR beta cDNA via a constant-region primer. Libraries of TCR beta came from three nested multiplex PCR rounds with slightly modified ARM-PCR. TRBV1-TRBV30 forward primers and a C-beta reverse primer were used in the first two PCR rounds, which each ran for about 10 cycles. TCRdb independently ran MiXCR on the multiplex PCR reads; one entry per CDR3 protein. The repertoire includes 310,000 or so distinct CDR3 sequences, around three fifths of them detected once, and about 17% sits in the top ten.

The sample consisted of peripheral blood. The TCR was taken from a woman in her 30s with primary liver carcinoma and hepatitis B virus infection. The rearrangement links TRBV4-1 to TRBJ2-5, with a possible D match to TRBD1 (6 bases). CDR3 residues: CASSQPGTRVATQYF. CDR3 DNA: TGCGCCAGCAGCCAGCCTGGGACACGGGTCGCGACCCAGTACTTC.